Listed below are T cell receptor beta chains from one sample, sequenced in a study of cytomegalovirus exposure and HLA in healthy donors. The repertoire was sequenced with immunoSEQ multiplex PCR; TCRdb's copy has only in-frame clones and lacks some. The data contain 200,000 or so clones, around 81% of them singletons. Sequenced sample: PBMCs. These receptors were obtained from a woman aged 18 to 35 in good health and CMV-seropositive. The CDR3 runs from the conserved cysteine through the conserved F or W. The D gene is left open where the match is weak. The listing skips clone size in some rows; elsewhere it reads once, few, many or a size class.

clone_size,v_call,j_call,cdr3_length,d_call,cdr3_aa,cdr3_nt
.,TRBV6-5,TRBJ1-1,14,.,CASSSQGRETEAFF,TGTGCCAGCAGTTCCCAGGGTCGCGAAACTGAAGCTTTCTTT
few,TRBV5-1,TRBJ2-5,15,.,CASSTLPGVGETQYF,TGCGCCAGCAGCACCCTACCGGGAGTCGGGGAGACCCAGTACTTC
.,TRBV10-3,TRBJ1-6,14,.,CAISESTGGSPLHF,TGTGCCATCAGTGAGTCGACCGGGGGTTCACCCCTCCACTTT
.,TRBV15,TRBJ2-2,17,TRBD2,CATSRDRLAGNTGELFF,TGTGCCACCAGCAGAGATCGACTAGCGGGGAACACCGGGGAGCTGTTTTTT
few,TRBV2,TRBJ1-2,16,TRBD1,CASSVDRGTSNYGYTF,TGTGCCAGCAGTGTGGACAGGGGAACGTCTAACTATGGCTACACCTTC
.,TRBV2,TRBJ1-5,13,.,CASRGAPWQPQHF,TGTGCCAGCAGAGGGGCCCCTTGGCAGCCCCAGCATTTT
.,TRBV7-9,TRBJ1-4,14,.,CASSPGKWNEKLFF,TGTGCCAGCAGCCCGGGAAAGTGGAATGAAAAACTGTTTTTT
.,TRBV6-5,TRBJ2-3,15,.,CASSYSTSRTDTQYF,TGTGCCAGCAGTTACTCGACTTCCCGCACAGATACGCAGTATTTT
.,TRBV7-2,TRBJ1-1,13,TRBD1,CASNVQGWTEAFF,TGTGCCAGCAACGTACAGGGGTGGACTGAAGCTTTCTTT
.,TRBV28,TRBJ1-2,14,.,CASTPPGEFYGYTF,TGTGCCAGCACCCCTCCGGGGGAATTCTATGGCTACACCTTC
.,TRBV30,TRBJ2-1,12,.,CAWSGSYNEQFF,TGTGCCTGGAGCGGCTCCTACAATGAGCAGTTCTTC
.,TRBV6-4,TRBJ2-1,15,.,CASSDGHSGYNEQFF,TGTGCCAGCAGTGACGGGCATTCAGGCTACAATGAGCAGTTCTTC
few,TRBV11-2,TRBJ2-1,13,.,CASSFGGSREQFF,TGTGCCAGCAGCTTCGGCGGTTCCCGTGAGCAGTTCTTC
.,TRBV9,TRBJ1-6,14,.,CASSQASDNSPLHF,TGTGCCAGCAGCCAAGCCTCGGATAATTCACCCCTCCACTTT
few,TRBV5-1,TRBJ2-2,14,TRBD2,CASSREGNTGELFF,TGCGCCAGCAGTCGGGAGGGGAACACCGGGGAGCTGTTTTTT
.,TRBV28,TRBJ1-5,16,TRBD1,CASIHPGQGIVGPQHF,TGTGCCAGCATCCATCCGGGACAGGGGATCGTGGGGCCCCAGCATTTT
.,TRBV19,TRBJ1-5,16,TRBD1,CASSIDRWTGTQPQHF,TGTGCCAGTAGTATAGATCGCTGGACAGGGACTCAGCCCCAGCATTTT
few,TRBV7-3,TRBJ2-6,17,.,CASSFTGPFSGANVLTF,TGTGCCAGCAGCTTTACAGGACCTTTCTCTGGGGCCAACGTCCTGACTTTC
once,TRBV6-4,TRBJ2-3,16,TRBD2,CASSDSPGGHTDTQYF,TGTGCCAGCAGTGACTCACCGGGAGGACACACAGATACGCAGTATTTT
.,TRBV5-1,TRBJ2-5,14,TRBD1,CASSRRQGQETQYF,TGCGCCAGCAGCAGAAGACAGGGCCAAGAGACCCAGTACTTC
.,TRBV30,TRBJ1-4,15,TRBD1,CAWSPRGLPNEKLLF,TGTGCCTGGAGCCCCAGGGGGCTACCTAATGAAAAACTGCTTTTT
.,TRBV5-6,TRBJ1-3,14,.,CASSFSGSGNTIYF,TGTGCCAGCAGCTTTAGTGGCTCTGGAAACACCATATATTTT
.,TRBV11-3,TRBJ2-1,15,TRBD1,CASSLDRGSYNEQFF,TGTGCCAGCAGCTTGGACAGGGGCTCCTACAATGAGCAGTTCTTC
.,TRBV19,TRBJ1-6,15,.,CASTQLPDRDSPLHF,TGTGCCAGTACCCAATTACCGGACAGAGATTCACCCCTCCACTTT
.,TRBV9,TRBJ1-3,13,TRBD1,CASSEGQGNTIYF,TGTGCCAGCAGCGAGGGACAGGGAAACACCATATATTTT
.,TRBV5-1,TRBJ2-7,13,.,CASSPYPTNEQYF,TGCGCCAGCAGCCCCTACCCGACAAACGAGCAGTACTTC
.,TRBV30,TRBJ1-1,13,TRBD1,CAWRDPPGQAAFF,TGTGCCTGGAGAGACCCACCCGGACAGGCGGCTTTCTTT
.,TRBV30,TRBJ2-7,12,.,CAGIGGTYEQYF,TGTGCCGGGATCGGCGGGACCTACGAGCAGTACTTC
few,TRBV4-1,TRBJ2-6,21,.,CASSQWGVGPLTVSGANVLTF,TGCGCCAGCAGCCAATGGGGGGTCGGGCCCCTAACCGTCTCTGGGGCCAACGTCCTGACTTTC
.,TRBV27,TRBJ1-5,14,TRBD1,CASSLNRGDQPQHF,TGTGCCAGCAGTCTAAACAGGGGGGATCAGCCCCAGCATTTT
.,TRBV28,TRBJ1-6,13,.,CASSFEGPSPLHF,TGTGCCAGCAGTTTTGAGGGCCCCTCACCCCTCCACTTT
.,TRBV6-4,TRBJ2-3,14,.,CASKRSDFSDTQYF,TGTGCCAGCAAACGCTCGGACTTCTCAGATACGCAGTATTTT
.,TRBV6-4,TRBJ2-3,15,TRBD1,CARPPGQGSTDTQYF,TGTGCCAGACCCCCGGGACAGGGGAGCACAGATACGCAGTATTTT
once,TRBV6-1,TRBJ2-2,18,TRBD2,CASSDVSGGPANTGELFF,TGTGCCAGCAGTGATGTAAGCGGGGGGCCCGCGAACACCGGGGAGCTGTTTTTT
.,TRBV7-7,TRBJ2-5,16,.,CASSLALREQGETQYF,TGTGCCAGCAGCTTAGCGCTCAGGGAACAGGGAGAGACCCAGTACTTC
once,TRBV7-9,TRBJ1-2,14,.,CASSLAMAEYGYTF,TGTGCCAGCAGCTTAGCGATGGCAGAATATGGCTACACCTTC
.,TRBV19,TRBJ2-2,18,.,CASSPVQPGGSLAGELFF,TGTGCCAGTAGTCCCGTCCAGCCGGGGGGCAGTCTCGCCGGGGAGCTGTTTTTT
.,TRBV12-5,TRBJ1-4,12,.,CASTSGYEKLFF,TGTGCTAGTACTTCAGGGTATGAAAAACTGTTTTTT
few,TRBV5-1,TRBJ2-2,15,TRBD1,CASRETGSYTGELFF,TGCGCCAGCAGGGAGACAGGGTCGTACACCGGGGAGCTGTTTTTT
.,TRBV6-5,TRBJ1-2,15,TRBD1,CASSSTGTGKHGYTF,TGTGCCAGCAGTTCAACAGGGACAGGGAAGCATGGCTACACCTTC
.,TRBV19,TRBJ2-3,14,.,CASSTPNNRHTQYF,TGTGCCAGTAGTACCCCCAATAACAGGCATACGCAGTATTTT
.,TRBV25-1,TRBJ1-1,12,TRBD1,CASSGQGAEAFF,TGTGCCAGCAGTGGACAGGGCGCCGAAGCTTTCTTT
.,TRBV19,TRBJ2-3,15,TRBD2,CATSPISGGTDTQYF,TGTGCCACCTCACCAATTAGCGGGGGGACAGATACGCAGTATTTT
.,TRBV6-4,TRBJ2-2,13,TRBD1,CAGGTGAAGELFF,TGTGCCGGAGGGACAGGGGCCGCCGGGGAGCTGTTTTTT
few,TRBV11-3,TRBJ1-1,14,.,CASSPTALNTEAFF,TGCGCCAGCAGCCCGACAGCTCTGAACACTGAAGCTTTCTTT
.,TRBV4-1,TRBJ2-5,15,TRBD2,CASSQGLAAQETQYF,TGCGCCAGCAGCCAAGGACTAGCCGCCCAAGAGACCCAGTACTTC
.,TRBV5-1,TRBJ1-1,16,.,CASSLGVGQGKWEAFF,TGCGCCAGCAGCTTGGGGGTGGGGCAGGGGAAATGGGAAGCTTTCTTT
.,TRBV19,TRBJ1-3,14,TRBD1,CASRTGVSGNTIYF,TGTGCCAGTAGAACAGGGGTCTCTGGAAACACCATATATTTT
.,TRBV27,TRBJ1-2,15,.,CASSSTLRATYGYTF,TGTGCCAGCAGTTCAACGCTGAGGGCTACCTATGGCTACACCTTC
few,TRBV11-3,TRBJ2-2,14,.,CASSPRRGAGELFF,TGTGCCAGCAGCCCACGACGGGGAGCGGGGGAGCTGTTTTTT
.,TRBV4-2,TRBJ1-6,16,.,CASSQDRGSDNSPLHF,TGTGCCAGCAGCCAAGATCGAGGCAGCGACAATTCACCCCTCCACTTT